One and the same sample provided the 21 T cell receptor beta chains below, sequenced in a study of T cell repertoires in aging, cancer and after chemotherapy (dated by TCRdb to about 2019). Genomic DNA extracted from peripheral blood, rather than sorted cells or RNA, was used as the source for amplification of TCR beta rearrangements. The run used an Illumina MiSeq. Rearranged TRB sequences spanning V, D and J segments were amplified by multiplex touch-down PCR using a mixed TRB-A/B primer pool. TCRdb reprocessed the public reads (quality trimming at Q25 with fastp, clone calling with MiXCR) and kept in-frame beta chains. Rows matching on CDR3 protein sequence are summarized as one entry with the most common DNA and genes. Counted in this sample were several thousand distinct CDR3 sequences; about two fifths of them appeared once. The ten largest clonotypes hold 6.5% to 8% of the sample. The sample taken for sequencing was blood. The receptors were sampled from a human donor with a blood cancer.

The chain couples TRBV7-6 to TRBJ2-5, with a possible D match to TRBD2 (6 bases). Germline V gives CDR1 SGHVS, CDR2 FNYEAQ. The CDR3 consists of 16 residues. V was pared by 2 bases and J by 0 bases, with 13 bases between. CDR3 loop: CASSLKAQRDQETQYF. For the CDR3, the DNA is TGTGCCAGCAGCTTAAAAGCCCAGCGGGACCAAGAGACCCAGTACTTC.

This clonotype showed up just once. CDR3 protein: CASSLVLGETDTQYF. CDR3 nucleotide sequence: TGTGCCAGCAGCTTAGTCCTGGGGGAGACAGATACGCAGTATTTT. This chain connects TRBV7-2 to TRBJ2-3, with D tentatively TRBD1 or TRBD2 (5 bases each). In germline, CDR1 is SGHTA, CDR2 FQGNSA. CDR3 length: 15 amino acids. Trimming took off 1 base at V and 3 bases at J, with 11 bases between the two ends.

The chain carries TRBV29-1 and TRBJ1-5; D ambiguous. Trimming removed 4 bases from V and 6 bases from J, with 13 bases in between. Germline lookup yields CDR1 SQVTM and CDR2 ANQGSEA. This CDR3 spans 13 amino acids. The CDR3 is CSVAVGIAQPQHF. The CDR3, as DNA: TGCAGCGTTGCTGTTGGGATAGCTCAGCCCCAGCATTTT.

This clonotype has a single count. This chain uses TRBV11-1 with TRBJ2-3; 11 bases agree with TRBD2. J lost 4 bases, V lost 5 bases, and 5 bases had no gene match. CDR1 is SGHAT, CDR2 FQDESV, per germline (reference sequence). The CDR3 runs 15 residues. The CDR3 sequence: CASSQLAGGPDTQYF. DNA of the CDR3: TGTGCCAGCAGCCAGCTAGCGGGGGGACCAGATACGCAGTATTTT.

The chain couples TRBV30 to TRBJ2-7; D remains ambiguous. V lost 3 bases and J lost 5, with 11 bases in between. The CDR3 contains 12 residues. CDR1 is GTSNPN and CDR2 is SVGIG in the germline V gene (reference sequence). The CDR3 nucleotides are TGTGCCTGGAGGAGCCAGTGGCACGAGCAGTACTTC. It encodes CAWRSQWHEQYF.

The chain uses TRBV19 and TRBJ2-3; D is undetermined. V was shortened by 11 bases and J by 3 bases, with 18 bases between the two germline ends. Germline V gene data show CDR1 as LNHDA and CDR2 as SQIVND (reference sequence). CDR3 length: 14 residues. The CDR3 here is CASSTGPSTDTQYF. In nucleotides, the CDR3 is TGTGCCTCCTCCACGGGTCCATCAACAGATACGCAGTATTTT.

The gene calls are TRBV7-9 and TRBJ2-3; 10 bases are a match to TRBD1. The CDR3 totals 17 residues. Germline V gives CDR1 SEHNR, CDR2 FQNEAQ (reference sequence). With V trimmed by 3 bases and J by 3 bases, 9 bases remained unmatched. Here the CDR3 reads CASSFRRGQGSTDTQYF. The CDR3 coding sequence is TGTGCCAGCAGCTTCCGTAGGGGACAGGGGTCGACAGATACGCAGTATTTT.

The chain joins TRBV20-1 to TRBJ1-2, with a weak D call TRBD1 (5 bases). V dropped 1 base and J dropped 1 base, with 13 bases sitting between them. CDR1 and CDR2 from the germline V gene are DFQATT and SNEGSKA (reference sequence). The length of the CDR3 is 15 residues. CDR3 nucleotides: TGCAGTGCTAGAGGAGGCGGGGCCAATAACTATGGCTACACCTTC. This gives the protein CSARGGGANNYGYTF.

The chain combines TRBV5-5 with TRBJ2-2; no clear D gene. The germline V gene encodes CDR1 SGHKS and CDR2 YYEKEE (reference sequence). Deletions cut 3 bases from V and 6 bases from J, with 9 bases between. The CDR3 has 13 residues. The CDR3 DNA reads TGTGCCAGCAGCTCCGGCCCCTCCGGGGAGCTGTTTTTT. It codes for CASSSGPSGELFF.

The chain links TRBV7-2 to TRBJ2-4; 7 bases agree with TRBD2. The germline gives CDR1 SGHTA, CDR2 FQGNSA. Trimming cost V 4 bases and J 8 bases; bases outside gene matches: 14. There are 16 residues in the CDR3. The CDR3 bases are TGTGCCAGCAGCTGGCTGAGGGCCCACAGCGGGGACATTCAGTACTTC. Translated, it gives CASSWLRAHSGDIQYF. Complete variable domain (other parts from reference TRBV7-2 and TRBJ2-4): GAGVSQSPSNKVTEKGKDVELRCDPISGHTALYWYRQSLGQGLEFLIYFQGNSAPDKSGLPSDRFSAERTGGSVSTLTIQRTQQEDSAVYLCASSWLRAHSGDIQYFGAGTRLSVL.

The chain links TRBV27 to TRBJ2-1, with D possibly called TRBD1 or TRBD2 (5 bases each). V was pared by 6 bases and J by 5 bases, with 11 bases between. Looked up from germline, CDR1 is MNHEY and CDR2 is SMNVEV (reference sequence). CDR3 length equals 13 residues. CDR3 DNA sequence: TGTGCCAGCAGACGGGGCGTTGACAATGAGCAGTTCTTC. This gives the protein CASRRGVDNEQFF.

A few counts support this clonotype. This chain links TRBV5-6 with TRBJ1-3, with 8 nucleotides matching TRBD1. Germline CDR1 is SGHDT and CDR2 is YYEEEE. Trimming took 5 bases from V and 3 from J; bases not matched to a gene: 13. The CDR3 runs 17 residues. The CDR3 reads CASSPRGRGLFGNTIYF. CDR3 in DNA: TGTGCCAGCAGTCCTAGAGGCAGGGGGCTGTTTGGAAACACCATATATTTT.

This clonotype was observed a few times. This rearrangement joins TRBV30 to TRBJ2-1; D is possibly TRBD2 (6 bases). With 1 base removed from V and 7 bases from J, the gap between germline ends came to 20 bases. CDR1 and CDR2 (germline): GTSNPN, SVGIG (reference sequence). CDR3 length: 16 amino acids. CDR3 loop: CAWSALSGGMKNEQFF. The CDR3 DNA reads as TGTGCCTGGAGTGCTCTCTCCGGCGGGATGAAGAATGAGCAGTTCTTC.

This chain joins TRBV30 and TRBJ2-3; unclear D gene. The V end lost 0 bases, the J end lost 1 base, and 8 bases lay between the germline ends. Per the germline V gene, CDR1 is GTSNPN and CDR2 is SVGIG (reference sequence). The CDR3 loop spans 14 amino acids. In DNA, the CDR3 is TGTGCCTGGAGTGTAGGGCCGGGCACAGATACGCAGTATTTT. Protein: CAWSVGPGTDTQYF.

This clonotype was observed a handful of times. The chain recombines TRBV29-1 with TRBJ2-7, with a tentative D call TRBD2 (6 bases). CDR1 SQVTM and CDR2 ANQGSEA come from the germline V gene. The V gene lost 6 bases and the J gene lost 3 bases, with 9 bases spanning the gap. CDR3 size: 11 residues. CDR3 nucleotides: TGCAGCGTCCGGGAGAGCTACGAGCAGTACTTC. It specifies CSVRESYEQYF.

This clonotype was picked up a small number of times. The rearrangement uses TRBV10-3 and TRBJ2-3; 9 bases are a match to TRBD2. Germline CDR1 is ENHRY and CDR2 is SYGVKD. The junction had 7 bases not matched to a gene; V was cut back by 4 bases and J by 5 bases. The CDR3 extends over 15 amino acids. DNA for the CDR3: TGTGCCATCAGTGGAGGCGGGAGGGCCCAAGATACGCAGTATTTT. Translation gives CAISGGGRAQDTQYF.

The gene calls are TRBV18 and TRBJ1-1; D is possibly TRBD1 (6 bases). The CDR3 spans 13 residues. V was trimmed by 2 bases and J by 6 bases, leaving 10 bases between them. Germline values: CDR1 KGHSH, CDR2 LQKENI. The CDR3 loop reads CASSPKAGAEAFF. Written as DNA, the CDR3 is TGTGCCAGCTCACCAAAGGCAGGGGCTGAAGCTTTCTTT.

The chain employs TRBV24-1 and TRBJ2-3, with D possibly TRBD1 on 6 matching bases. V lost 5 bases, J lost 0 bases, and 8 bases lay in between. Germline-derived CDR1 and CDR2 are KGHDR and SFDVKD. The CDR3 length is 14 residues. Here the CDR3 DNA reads TGTGCCACCAGTGTAACAGGGAGCACAGATACGCAGTATTTT. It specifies CATSVTGSTDTQYF.

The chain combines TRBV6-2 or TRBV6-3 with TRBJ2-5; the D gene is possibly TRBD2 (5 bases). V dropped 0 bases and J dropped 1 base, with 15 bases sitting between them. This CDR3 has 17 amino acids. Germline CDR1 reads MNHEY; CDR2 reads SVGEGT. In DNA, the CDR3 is TGTGCCAGCAGTTACTCTCAATTTCCGGGGTTCCAAGAGACCCAGTACTTC. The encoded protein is CASSYSQFPGFQETQYF.

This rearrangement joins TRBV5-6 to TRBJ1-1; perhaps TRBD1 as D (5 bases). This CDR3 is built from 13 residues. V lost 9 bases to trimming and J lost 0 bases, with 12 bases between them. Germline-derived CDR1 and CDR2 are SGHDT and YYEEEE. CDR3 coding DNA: TGTGCCACCGCCGAGGGGCTGAACACTGAAGCTTTCTTT. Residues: CATAEGLNTEAFF.

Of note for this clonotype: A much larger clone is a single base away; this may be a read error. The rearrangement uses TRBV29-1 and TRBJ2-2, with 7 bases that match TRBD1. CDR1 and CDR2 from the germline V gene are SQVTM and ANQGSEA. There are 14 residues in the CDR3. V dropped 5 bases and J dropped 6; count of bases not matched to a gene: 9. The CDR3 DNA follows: TGCAGCGTTACCGGACAGGATCGGGCCGGGGAGCTGTTTTTT. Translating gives CSVTGQDRAGELFF.